A single sample is the source of the 21 T cell receptor beta chains below, sequenced in a study of cytomegalovirus exposure and HLA in healthy donors. The PCR ran on 60 Vbeta and 13 Jbeta primers. Clones were sequenced by immunoSEQ multiplex PCR, and TCRdb holds only the in-frame ones, with some missing. The top ten hold 1.8% of the sample, which has about 140,000 clones, approximately 76% seen once. Material for sequencing was PBMCs. These receptors were obtained from a man aged 35 to 55 in good health and CMV-seronegative.

The count of this clone is one. The CDR3 here is CASSQDSPTGLAGGLSYEQYF. The CDR3 nucleotides read TGCGCCAGCAGCCAAGACTCCCCAACGGGACTAGCGGGAGGGTTGTCCTACGAGCAGTACTTC. J is TRBJ2-7 and V is TRBV4-1; TRBD2 matches at 16 bases. The CDR3 length is 21 residues. Germline trimming cut 0 bases from V and 1 base from J; bases unmatched to any gene: 12. Germline loops: CDR1 MGHRA, CDR2 YSYEKL.

The sample holds a few counts of this clone. The chain has TRBV7-2 and TRBJ2-7; D is undetermined. The CDR3 loop spans 16 amino acids. The V end lost 0 bases, the J end lost 5 bases, and 17 bases lay between the germline ends. CDR1 is SGHTA, CDR2 FQGNSA, per germline. In DNA form, the CDR3 reads TGTGCCAGCAGCTTAGCGCGGTTAGTAAATGTCAACGAGCAGTACTTC. It translates to CASSLARLVNVNEQYF.

V is TRBV30 and J is TRBJ1-4; maybe TRBD1 (6 bases). Germline CDR1 GTSNPN, CDR2 SVGIG (reference sequence). Trimming shortened V by 5 bases and J by 4 bases, and 17 bases separated the two germline ends. The length of the CDR3 is 15 residues. The CDR3 here is CAWGRGQLDNEKLFF. In DNA, the CDR3 is TGTGCCTGGGGTCGAGGACAGCTAGATAATGAAAAACTGTTTTTT.

The rearrangement links TRBV15 to TRBJ1-1, with 9 positions matching TRBD1. Germline CDR1 and CDR2: LNHNV and YYDKDF (reference sequence). This CDR3 is 17 amino acids long. The trim removed 0 bases at V and 5 bases at J, leaving 10 bases unmatched. The CDR3 region has the DNA TGTGCCACCAGCAGAGAGGGAACAGGGGGCAAGCGGACTGAAGCTTTCTTT. Amino acids: CATSREGTGGKRTEAFF.

V is TRBV7-7 and J is TRBJ2-5; possible D gene TRBD1, 5 bases. V was clipped by 5 bases and J by 1 base, with 14 bases between them. This CDR3 is 15 amino acids long. Looked up from germline, CDR1 is SSHAT and CDR2 is FNYEAQ (reference sequence). The CDR3 sequence: CASSPRTLGQETQYF. The CDR3 nucleotides read TGTGCCAGCAGCCCCCGGACATTGGGCCAAGAGACCCAGTACTTC.

The chain joins TRBV2 to TRBJ2-5, with a weak D call TRBD2 (6 bases). The CDR3 runs to 15 residues. Trimming pared 3 bases from V and 2 bases from J, leaving 13 bases between. Per germline, CDR1 SNHLY and CDR2 FYNNEI. This chain's CDR3 is CASSDTGLPQETQYF. CDR3 sequence (DNA): TGTGCCAGCAGTGATACGGGACTCCCGCAAGAGACCCAGTACTTC.

The rearrangement uses TRBV4-1 and TRBJ2-2; a weak D match, TRBD2 (5 bases). The CDR3 consists of 15 residues. Germline V gene data show CDR1 as MGHRA and CDR2 as YSYEKL. V was pared by 4 bases and J by 1 base, with 10 bases between. The chain's CDR3 is CASSPWTGNTGELFF. Here the CDR3 DNA reads TGCGCCAGCAGCCCTTGGACTGGGAACACCGGGGAGCTGTTTTTT.

This chain joins TRBV9 and TRBJ2-7, with TRBD2 matching over 8 bases. Germline assignment: CDR1 SGDLS and CDR2 YYNGEE. After removal of 4 bases from V and 3 bases from J, the junction contained 9 bases not matched to a gene. The CDR3 has 15 amino acids. The CDR3, as DNA: TGTGCCAGCAGCTTGTCGTCGGGGGGGGTCTACGAGCAGTACTTC. Its translation is CASSLSSGGVYEQYF.

J is TRBJ2-7 and V is TRBV10-3; possibly TRBD1 for D (5 bases). Trimming took 7 bases from V and 0 from J, leaving 10 bases between them. The germline gives CDR1 ENHRY, CDR2 SYGVKD. This CDR3 contains 13 residues. CDR3 coding DNA: TGTGCCATCAAGGGGAAGAGCTCCTACGAGCAGTACTTC. The encoded protein is CAIKGKSSYEQYF.

The rearrangement uses TRBV27 and TRBJ2-1; 7 bases agree with TRBD1. V dropped 3 bases and J dropped 4; count of bases not matched to a gene: 3. CDR1 is MNHEY and CDR2 is SMNVEV in the germline V gene (reference sequence). The CDR3 covers 14 residues. The CDR3, as DNA: TGTGCCAGCAGTTTTCGGGACAGTTACAATGAGCAGTTCTTC. Amino acids: CASSFRDSYNEQFF.

The chain joins TRBV27 to TRBJ2-1, with D perhaps TRBD2 (6 bases). V was pared by 8 bases and J by 3 bases, with 11 bases between. CDR3 size: 13 residues. Germline V CDR1 and CDR2: MNHEY, SMNVEV (reference sequence). This CDR3 is CASGLANYNEQFF. The CDR3 DNA follows: TGTGCCAGCGGGCTAGCGAACTACAATGAGCAGTTCTTC.

The V and J genes are TRBV6-5 and TRBJ2-1, with 7 bases matching TRBD1. The J segment lost 3 bases and the V segment lost 7 bases, leaving 9 bases of the junction unmatched. There are 15 residues in the CDR3. CDR1 and CDR2 from the germline V gene are MNHEY and SVGAGI. CDR3 loop: CASNAGTVGYNEQFF. DNA of the CDR3: TGTGCCAGCAACGCCGGGACAGTAGGCTACAATGAGCAGTTCTTC.

The chain combines TRBV7-2 with TRBJ2-5; weak D call: TRBD1 (5 bases). This CDR3 has 16 amino acids. V lost 4 bases, J lost 1 base, and 16 bases lay in between. The germline gives CDR1 SGHTA, CDR2 FQGNSA. The DNA of the CDR3 is TGTGCCAGCAGCTCTCAACTGGACACCTCCCAAGAGACCCAGTACTTC. Translation gives CASSSQLDTSQETQYF.

V usage is TRBV5-4 and J usage is TRBJ2-7, with 8 bases fitting TRBD1. After removal of 1 base from V and 5 bases from J, the junction contained 11 bases not matched to a gene. This CDR3 spans 16 amino acids. The germline V gene encodes CDR1 SGHNT and CDR2 YYREEE (reference sequence). The CDR3 here is CASSLFLPGGYHEQYF. The CDR3 region has the DNA TGTGCCAGCAGCTTGTTCCTCCCAGGGGGCTATCACGAGCAGTACTTC.

This chain joins TRBV6-5 and TRBJ2-7; 9 bases are a match to TRBD2. Germline assignment: CDR1 MNHEY and CDR2 SVGAGI. The ends lost 4 bases at V and 1 base at J; junction bases unmatched: 5. This CDR3 contains 15 residues. The CDR3: CASSFGLAKSYEQYF. CDR3 nucleotides: TGTGCCAGCAGTTTCGGACTAGCGAAATCCTACGAGCAGTACTTC.

The V and J genes are TRBV5-1 and TRBJ2-7, with 9 bases identical to TRBD1. The CDR3 is 14 amino acids. J gave up 4 bases and V 4 bases, and 6 bases lay outside the gene matches. The germline CDR1 and CDR2 sequences are SGHRS and YFSETQ. CDR3 amino acids: CASSPDRGFYEQYF. CDR3 bases: TGCGCCAGCAGCCCTGACAGGGGGTTTTACGAGCAGTACTTC.

V gene TRBV28 combines with J gene TRBJ2-7, with 13 bases that match TRBD2. Trimming at V came to 2 bases and at J to 3 bases, leaving 16 bases not matched to a gene. CDR1 MDHEN and CDR2 SYDVKM come from the germline V gene. This CDR3 contains 20 residues. The CDR3: CASSLRSGLAGVDRFYEQYF. As DNA, the CDR3 is TGTGCCAGCAGTTTACGGTCCGGACTAGCGGGAGTAGATCGTTTCTACGAGCAGTACTTC.

The V call is TRBV5-1, the J call TRBJ2-1; D is perhaps TRBD1 (6 bases). V lost 0 bases, J lost 6 bases, and 10 bases lay in between. The V gene's germline CDR1 is SGHRS and CDR2 YFSETQ. This CDR3 is built from 14 residues. The DNA for the CDR3 is TGCGCCAGCAGCTTGGGTCAGGGGTCCAATGAGCAGTTCTTC. The encoded protein is CASSLGQGSNEQFF.

The chain combines TRBV5-1 with TRBJ1-6; D call uncertain. The CDR3 is 15 residues long. Germline V CDR1 and CDR2: SGHRS, YFSETQ. The ends were cut back, 0 bases at V and 4 bases at J, with 8 bases in the middle. The CDR3 loop reads CASSLEGGYNSPLHF. The CDR3 bases are TGCGCCAGCAGCTTGGAGGGCGGGTATAATTCACCCCTCCACTTT.

V gene TRBV6-5 combines with J gene TRBJ2-5; TRBD2 might be the D (6 bases). The J call may not be correct, given that the DNA end is closer to TRBJ2-7. Germline V CDR1 and CDR2: MNHEY, SVGAGI. The CDR3 has 15 amino acids. CDR3 coding DNA: TGTGCCAGCAGTTCCGCGGGCCTAGCGACCTACGAGCAGTACTTC. It is translated as CASSSAGLATYEQYF.

The chain uses TRBV5-4 and TRBJ2-1; a possible D gene is TRBD1 (6 bases). Germline V gene sequence: CDR1 SGHNT, CDR2 YYREEE (reference sequence). Trimming removed 6 bases at V and 9 bases at J, with 19 bases between. This CDR3 comprises 14 residues. CDR3 protein: CASTGTLQGGEQFF. Written as DNA, the CDR3 is TGTGCCAGCACTGGGACACTCCAGGGTGGTGAGCAGTTCTTC.